This TCR beta chain emerged from a study of blood T cell repertoires in COVID-19. Study at large: There were acute and convalescent COVID-19 samples, and they came from the United States, Italy and Spain. From T cells, B-cell-depleted T cells, or PBMCs came the material, which was cDNA or gDNA.

V lost 1 base and J lost 5; bases outside the gene matches: 5. Germline V gene data show CDR1 as LGHDT and CDR2 as YNNKEL (reference sequence). The CDR3 length is 15 residues. Only in-frame clones appear in the TCRdb table, and some are missing; sequencing was by immunoSEQ multiplex PCR. This sample has roughly 150,000 clones; around 87% occur once, and the top ten carry 2.5% to 3%. Sequencing used peripheral blood. The V call is TRBV3-1 (or the pseudogene TRBV3-2), the J call TRBJ1-1; 9 nucleotides match TRBD1. This TCR derives from a woman of 80 years or more with COVID-19, enrolled during active disease. The chain's CDR3 is CASSQADRGRTEAFF. As DNA, the CDR3 is TGTGCCAGCAGCCAAGCGGACAGGGGTAGAACTGAAGCTTTCTTT.